This T cell receptor beta chain came from a study of Graves' ophthalmopathy and Graves' hyperthyroidism. Turning to the study itself: Peripheral blood samples were taken at initial diagnosis, before any treatment. Findings and caveats of the study: Blood contained most expanded thyroid clonotypes exceeding 0.001 frequency.

V shed 11 bases and J 1 base; nucleotides not matched to a gene: 10. The germline V gene has CDR1 MNHNS and CDR2 SASEGT. The CDR3 is 15 amino acids. Turning to this clonotype: What it binds is not known.

Additional autoimmune diseases, uncontrolled infections, pregnancy or lactation disqualified patients. PBMCs were isolated by Ficoll-Paque density gradient centrifugation, using 8 to 10 ml of fresh peripheral blood as the starting material. CDR3 regions of TCR beta were amplified from RNA transcripts. First-round RT-PCR employed HTBI primers, with a second-round multiplex PCR after it. TCRdb used MiXCR to reprocess the multiplex PCR reads, holding one entry per CDR3 protein. The table has some 160,000 distinct CDR3 sequences, approximately 40% seen once. This chain uses TRBV6-1 with TRBJ1-3; TRBD1 matches 8 bases. This clonotype was obtained from a man aged 30 to 45 with Graves' ophthalmopathy. Specimen: peripheral blood. The CDR3 DNA is TGTGCCGGCGTCGGACAGGGTTCGTCTGGAAACACCATATATTTT. This codes for CAGVGQGSSGNTIYF.